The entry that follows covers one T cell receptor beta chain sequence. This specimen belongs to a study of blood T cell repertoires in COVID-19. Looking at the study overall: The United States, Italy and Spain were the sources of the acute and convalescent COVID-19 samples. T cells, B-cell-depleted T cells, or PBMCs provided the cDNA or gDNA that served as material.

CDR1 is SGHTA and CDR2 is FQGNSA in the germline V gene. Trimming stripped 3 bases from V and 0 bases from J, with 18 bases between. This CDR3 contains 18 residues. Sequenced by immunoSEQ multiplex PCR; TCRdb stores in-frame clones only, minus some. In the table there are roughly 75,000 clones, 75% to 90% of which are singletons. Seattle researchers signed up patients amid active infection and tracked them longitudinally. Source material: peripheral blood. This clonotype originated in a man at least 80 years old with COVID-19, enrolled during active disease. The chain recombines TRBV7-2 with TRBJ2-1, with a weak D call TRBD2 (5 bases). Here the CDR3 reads CASSFPRGRQSSYNEQFF. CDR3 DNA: TGTGCCAGCAGCTTCCCCCGGGGTAGGCAGAGCTCCTACAATGAGCAGTTCTTC.